The T cell receptor beta chain described here comes from a study of CD8+ T cells in alopecia areata (dated by TCRdb to between 2018 and 2020). Notes on the research overall: The treated patients took part in an open-label pilot trial in which moderate-to-severe alopecia areata was treated with oral tofacitinib at 5 to 10 mg twice daily. Tofacitinib was administered for 6 to 18 months, and 6 months of follow-up off drug were then conducted to assess delayed response and recurrence. The SALT score, which quantifies the percentage of affected scalp surface area, was used to measure disease severity in treated patients. In both human patients and the C3H/HeJ mouse model, the study applied high-throughput TCRbeta sequencing to look at T cell clonal expansion in alopecia areata. Scalp tissue and sorted CD4+ and CD8+ peripheral blood T cells from patchy and totalis/universalis alopecia areata patients and from healthy controls were covered by human TCRbeta sequencing. Biopsies were taken from tofacitinib-treated patients at baseline and at 4 and 24 weeks of treatment, and a later scalp biopsy was taken in several of the tofacitinib-treated patients. Clonality in the scalp was compared among normal scalp (n=4), patchy alopecia areata scalp (n=8), and alopecia totalis/universalis scalp (n=8). RNA was extracted with the PAXgene miRNA kit for fixed scalp, the miRNeasy kit for PBMCs, and the RNeasy kit for mouse skin. TCRbeta CDR3 regions were amplified by immunoSEQ multiplex PCR using 35 Vbeta forward and 13 Jbeta reverse primers.

Findings and caveats that apply to the study as a whole: Unlike mouse skin, where gammadelta T cells dominate, normal human skin contains resident alphabeta T cells that get sequenced too, which complicates analysis of the scalp TCR repertoire. Higher clonality and more expanded CD8+ clones were observed in lesional scalp than in normal scalp, particularly in alopecia totalis/universalis, a finding suggestive of antigenic drive. Scalp clonality and the number of expanded CD8+ clones among the top 100 scalp clones were significantly decreased by tofacitinib. Because the treated cohort was small and included a single nonresponder, larger studies are needed to assess links between baseline CD8+ expansion and response. Compared with mice, TCR sequences shared between patients were less clear, possibly partly because of HLA diversity across the patient population. Many expanded lesional clones persisted in scalp and blood during tofacitinib treatment, which may partly explain relapse after stopping treatment.

Libraries were made using the immunoSEQ multiplex PCR assay. RNA was extracted from all samples and reverse transcribed into cDNA as template for TCR sequencing. First-strand cDNA was synthesized using SuperScript III with a 2:1 mix of oligo-dT and random hexamers. A synthetic immune receptor repertoire was used to measure amplification bias, and any remaining bias was corrected computationally. As for how the authors treated the data: Raw reads were preprocessed for error removal, and CDR3 was defined according to IMGT conventions as running from the conserved cysteine to phenylalanine. To get clonality, Shannon entropy was normalized by log2 of the number of productive unique TCRs and the result was subtracted from 1. Whether each scalp clone was CD4 or CD8 was inferred by checking scalp TCRbeta sequences against the CD4 and CD8 repertoires from sorted blood. TCRdb mirrors the immuneACCESS table, restricted to in-frame sequences. Some clones are absent from its copies; in checked studies, under half trace to an unresolved V gene, and the reason for the others is unknown. V, J and clone size were drawn from that table, and D and trimming were deduced from the DNA. The sample data list 150,000 to 200,000 clones, and roughly 60% of these were observed just once. The ten largest make up just over 1% of the sample.

This clone was observed a single time. What antigen it recognizes has not been identified. Per-nucleotide qualities are absent, and no much larger clonotype sits a single base away. The time point label on this specimen signifies: about 25 weeks on oral tofacitinib. In the paper's terms, the treatment or condition label means: oral pan-JAK inhibitor, 5-10 mg twice daily. From alopecia areata patients, peripheral blood was collected along with lesional scalp punch biopsies. PBMCs were separated by density centrifugation and stained for CD3, CD4 and CD8, after which CD4+ and CD8+ T cells were sorted on a FACSAria. The germline V gene (reference sequence) provides CDR1 MNHEY and CDR2 SMNVEV. Measured from the cysteine to the phenylalanine, the CDR3 is 14 residues long. The entry retains the CDR3 DNA only, 42 bases that are in frame from base 1. The trim is 3 bases for V and 4 bases for J, with a gap of 12 bases between the germline ends.

This sequence uses TRBV27 and TRBJ1-2; the best D guess is TRBD1, with 5 bases matching. The origin of this receptor is a human donor with alopecia areata. The sequences come from CD4+ T cells sorted from blood, collected at week 24, from a patient treated with tofacitinib. The CDR3 region reads CASSFREGRYGYTF. Read as DNA, the sequence is TGTGCCAGCAGTTTTCGGGAGGGGCGCTATGGCTACACCTTC.